The T cell receptor (beta chain) under discussion was sequenced for a study of control samples from healthy donors and cancer patients. The CDR3 covers 13 residues. Germline V gives CDR1 KGHDR, CDR2 SFDVKD. J gave up 11 bases and V 2 bases, and 6 bases lay outside the gene matches. Method: immunoSEQ multiplex PCR; TCRdb's copy keeps in-frame clones and lacks some. The table has about 190,000 clones, around 93% seen once; the top ten hold approximately 1.8%. Sequenced input: blood. The clonotype was recovered from a man in his thirties or forties in good health. The gene calls are TRBV24-1 and TRBJ2-3, with 7 bases fitting TRBD2. The CDR3 spells CATSDSPTGGQYF. The DNA for the CDR3 is TGTGCCACCAGTGATTCACCGACGGGGGGGCAGTATTTT.